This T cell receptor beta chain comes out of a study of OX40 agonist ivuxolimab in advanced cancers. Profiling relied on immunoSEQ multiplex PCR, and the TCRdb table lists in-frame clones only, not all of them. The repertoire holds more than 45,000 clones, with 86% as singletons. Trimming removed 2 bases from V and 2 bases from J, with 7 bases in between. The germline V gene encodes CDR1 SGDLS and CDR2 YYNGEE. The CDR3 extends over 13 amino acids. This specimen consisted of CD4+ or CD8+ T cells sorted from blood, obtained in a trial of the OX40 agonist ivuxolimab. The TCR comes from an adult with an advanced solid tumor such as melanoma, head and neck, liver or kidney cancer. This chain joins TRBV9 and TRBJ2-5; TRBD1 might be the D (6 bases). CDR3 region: CASSVRGQETQYF. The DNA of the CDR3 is TGTGCCAGCAGCGTGAGGGGGCAAGAGACCCAGTACTTC. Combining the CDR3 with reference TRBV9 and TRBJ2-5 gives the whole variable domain DSGVTQTPKHLITATGQRVTLRCSPRSGDLSVYWYQQSLDQGLQFLIQYYNGEERAKGNILERFSAQQFPDLHSELNLSSLELGDSALYFCASSVRGQETQYFGPGTRLLVL.